A selection of T cell receptor beta chains follows, all from one sample in a study of blood T cells in healthy people across ages. From the 5' RACE reads, TCRdb called clonotypes with MiXCR, one entry per CDR3 protein. The sample holds almost 1 million distinct CDR3 sequences, about 51% seen once. The sample was blood. These receptors all come from a woman aged 55 to 70 in good health. Each CDR3 is given with its conserved first and last residue. D genes are given only for firm matches. Where a row states a size, it is once, few, many or the class of an expanded clone; other rows omit it.

j_gene | abundance | d_gene | v_gene | CDR3nt | CDR3aa
TRBJ1-5 | once | TRBD1 | TRBV28 | TGTGCCAGCAGTGCCCTCGACAGGGGCAATCAGCCCCAGCATTTT | CASSALDRGNQPQHF
TRBJ2-1 | - | - | TRBV5-1 | TGCGCCAGCAGCTTGGCCAGGGGCGGGGGCAACTACAATGAGCAGTTCTTC | CASSLARGGGNYNEQFF
TRBJ2-7 | few | TRBD2 | TRBV20-1 | TGCAGTACTCCGCCCCGGCTAGCGGGAGGGACCGAGCAGTACTTC | CSTPPRLAGGTEQYF
TRBJ2-3 | few | TRBD1 | TRBV27 | TGTGCCAGCAGTTTACCGACCCTGACAGGGAGCACAGATACGCAGTATTTT | CASSLPTLTGSTDTQYF
TRBJ2-3 | few | - | TRBV6-5 | TGTGCCAGCAGTACCCCAGGGGTTGGGACGCAGTATTTT | CASSTPGVGTQYF
TRBJ1-2 | - | TRBD1 | TRBV29-1 | TGCAGCGTTGGGACAGGATTTAACTATGGCTACACCTTC | CSVGTGFNYGYTF
TRBJ2-5 | - | - | TRBV20-1 | TGCAGTGCGCAGAGGACAGCTCGAGAGACCCAGTACTTC | CSAQRTARETQYF
TRBJ2-5 | - | TRBD1 | TRBV12-3/TRBV12-4 | TGTGCCAGCAGCTCAAAGGGGGGGACAGGGGCGATGAAAGAGACCCAGTACTTC | CASSSKGGTGAMKETQYF
TRBJ1-2 | - | - | TRBV7-2 | TGTGCCCGCAGCTTATTTAGGGGTAATGGCTACACCTTC | CARSLFRGNGYTF
TRBJ2-3 | - | - | TRBV7-3 | TGTGCCAGCAGCTTACGAGGGGGGCAACGAGGCACAGATACGCAGTATTTT | CASSLRGGQRGTDTQYF
TRBJ1-4 | few | - | TRBV18 | TGTGCCAGCTCACCAGGACACAGGGTTGAAAAACTGTTTTTT | CASSPGHRVEKLFF
TRBJ2-1 | - | - | TRBV27 | TGTGCCAGCAGTTTACACGGTTCCTACAATGAGCAGTTCTTC | CASSLHGSYNEQFF
TRBJ1-2 | - | - | TRBV21-1 | TGTGCCAGCAGCAAAGTAACCACAGGCTATGGCTACACCTTC | CASSKVTTGYGYTF
TRBJ2-7 | - | TRBD2 | TRBV20-1 | TGCAGTGCTAATTCCGGGACTAGCTTTACAGCGATCGAGCAGTACTTC | CSANSGTSFTAIEQYF
TRBJ2-7 | - | - | TRBV4-1 | TGCGCCAGCAGCCATCCGGGACGGAATTCCTACGAGCAGTACTTC | CASSHPGRNSYEQYF
TRBJ2-1 | - | TRBD2 | TRBV20-1 | TGCAGTGCACTCAGTCCGGGACTAGCGGGAGACTCCTACAATGAGCAGTTCTTC | CSALSPGLAGDSYNEQFF
TRBJ2-5 | few | TRBD2 | TRBV20-1 | TGCAGTGCTAGCCTGGGGGGAGGGAGTTTGGAGACCCAGTACTTC | CSASLGGGSLETQYF
TRBJ2-3 | many | - | TRBV10-3 | TGTGCCATCAGTGATCCTAGCGCGTCGACAGATACGCAGTATTTT | CAISDPSASTDTQYF
TRBJ2-3 | once | - | TRBV29-1 | TGCAGCGTTGCCAGGGATATTGTAGATACGCAGTATTTT | CSVARDIVDTQYF
TRBJ2-5 | - | - | TRBV10-3 | TGTGCCATCAAAGGAGGGGGCACGTTAGAGACCCAGTACTTC | CAIKGGGTLETQYF
TRBJ2-7 | - | - | TRBV11-2 | TGTGCCAGCAGCTTCGGGAATATGAACGAGCAGTACTTC | CASSFGNMNEQYF
TRBJ2-5 | once | - | TRBV21-1 | TGTGCCAGCAGCGATGGACAGGCACAAGAGACCCAGTACTTC | CASSDGQAQETQYF
TRBJ2-3 | - | - | TRBV5-1 | TGCGCCAGCAGCCTCTTTGCAACTCCAGATACGCAGTATTTT | CASSLFATPDTQYF
TRBJ2-3 | - | TRBD2 | TRBV10-2 | TGCGCCAGCAGAATTAGCGGGAGAGATACAGATACGCAGTATTTT | CASRISGRDTDTQYF
TRBJ2-3 | few | - | TRBV20-1 | TGCAGTGCTAGAGGTGTGCGGGCTGCCCAGAATACGCAGTATTTT | CSARGVRAAQNTQYF
TRBJ2-5 | - | TRBD2 | TRBV30 | TGTGCCTGGAGGTACACTAGCGGTAGCCTGTACTTC | CAWRYTSGSLYF
TRBJ2-4 | few | - | TRBV7-2 | TGTGCCAGCAGCTCCCACAGGGGGGGAAACATTCAGTACTTC | CASSSHRGGNIQYF
TRBJ2-7 | many | - | TRBV20-1 | TGCAGTGCTCAGCGAGGGTTGTCCTACGAGCAGTACTTC | CSAQRGLSYEQYF
TRBJ2-3 | - | TRBD2 | TRBV12-3/TRBV12-4 | TGTGCCAGCAGCACTAGCGCGAGGGGAGATACGCAGTATTTT | CASSTSARGDTQYF
TRBJ2-1 | - | TRBD2 | TRBV12-3/TRBV12-4 | TGTGCCAGCAGTTTAAAGCGGGGGGTGGGTAGCTCCTACAATGAGCAGTTCTTC | CASSLKRGVGSSYNEQFF
TRBJ1-4 | once | TRBD1 | TRBV4-3 | TGCGCCAGCAGCCACCTCTACAACAGGGGGAAGGAAAAACTGTTTTTT | CASSHLYNRGKEKLFF
TRBJ2-7 | - | TRBD2 | TRBV28 | TGTGCCAGCGCTTTCGGGAGGGCTAGGTCCTACGAGCAGTACTTC | CASAFGRARSYEQYF
TRBJ2-1 | - | - | TRBV20-1 | TGCAGTGCTAGAGATAAGGGGCCAGTCAATGAGCAGTTCTTC | CSARDKGPVNEQFF
TRBJ2-1 | - | - | TRBV27 | TGTGCCAGCAGTTTTATTGCGTCGAGCTCCTACAATGAGCAGTTCTTC | CASSFIASSSYNEQFF